Shown below are 23 T cell receptor beta chains from a single sample sequenced in a study of vaccination effects on CD4 cells after COVID-19. Antigen-specific CD4+ T cells were expanded (with viral peptide pools) by the ViraFEST assay ahead of sequencing. CD4+ T cell isolation took place after approximately ten days of culture. Participants were vaccinated with two doses of either the BNT162b2 or mRNA-1273 vaccine. Their recognized antigens are unknown. Sequencing was performed with immunoSEQ multiplex PCR; in TCRdb, only in-frame clones are kept and a portion is missing. The sample includes tens of thousands of clones, more than 55% of them seen just once. The sequencing here drew on CD4+ T cells from PBMCs cultured with SARS-CoV-2 spike peptides, taken after COVID-19 vaccination. The receptors come from a human donor who received a COVID-19 vaccine.

In its sample, this clone was seen a few times. This chain connects TRBV18 to TRBJ2-1; no definite D call. V was trimmed by 1 base and J by 7 bases, leaving 11 bases between them. The CDR3 contains 14 residues. Germline lookup yields CDR1 KGHSH and CDR2 LQKENI. For the CDR3, the DNA is TGTGCCAGCTCACCACGTAGTCCACAGAATGAGCAGTTCTTC. This gives the protein CASSPRSPQNEQFF.

J is TRBJ2-2 and V is TRBV18, with D possibly TRBD1 on 5 matching bases. CDR1 is KGHSH and CDR2 is LQKENI in the germline V gene. This CDR3 is built from 14 residues. V lost 4 bases, J lost 5 bases, and 11 bases lay in between. CDR3 sequence reads: CASSQPGNTGELFF. For the CDR3, the DNA is TGTGCCAGCTCACAGCCAGGGAATACCGGGGAGCTGTTTTTT. Full variable domain (missing parts from reference TRBV18 and TRBJ2-2): NAGVMQNPRHLVRRRGQEARLRCSPMKGHSHVYWYRQLPEEGLKFMVYLQKENIIDESGMPKERFSAEFPKEGPSILRIQQVVRGDSAAYFCASSQPGNTGELFFGEGSRLTVL.

The rearrangement links TRBV18 to TRBJ2-5, with TRBD1 as a possible D gene (6 bases). Germline values: CDR1 KGHSH, CDR2 LQKENI. The CDR3 spans 13 residues. V was cut by 5 bases and J by 1 base, with 8 bases left in between. The CDR3 nucleotides read TGTGCCAGCTCAAGGGACACCCAAGAGACCCAGTACTTC. As protein: CASSRDTQETQYF.

The chain joins TRBV6-4 to TRBJ2-6, with D perhaps matching TRBD1 or TRBD2 (6 bases each). V lost 3 bases and J lost 0, with 9 bases in between. CDR1 and CDR2 from the germline V gene are MRHNA and SNTAGT. The CDR3 spans 16 residues. The DNA of the CDR3 is TGTGCCAGCAGTGAACAGGGAGGCTCTGGGGCCAACGTCCTGACTTTC. Translated, it gives CASSEQGGSGANVLTF.

There are many counts of this clone. The J gene is TRBJ1-2, the V gene TRBV20-1; no clear D. CDR1 DFQATT and CDR2 SNEGSKA come from the germline V gene (reference sequence). CDR3 length: 11 residues. Deletions cut 1 base from V and 8 bases from J, with 8 bases between. The CDR3 loop reads CSARAGYGYTF. The CDR3 DNA sequence: TGCAGTGCTAGAGCGGGGTACGGCTACACCTTC.

The chain has TRBV5-1 and TRBJ2-5; 9 bases line up with TRBD1. V was pared by 3 bases and J by 3 bases, with 6 bases of the junction left unmatched. Germline-derived CDR1 and CDR2 are SGHRS and YFSETQ. There are 15 residues in the CDR3. DNA of the CDR3: TGCGCCAGCAGCTCCCTAACAGGGGGCAAAGAGACCCAGTACTTC. This gives the protein CASSSLTGGKETQYF.

V is TRBV6-5 and J is TRBJ2-3, with a tentative D call TRBD2 (6 bases). Germline CDR1 reads MNHEY; CDR2 reads SVGAGI. The CDR3 contains 16 residues. V was trimmed by 0 bases and J by 6 bases, leaving 16 bases between them. CDR3 sequence: CASSYSSGSGSDTQYF. In DNA, the CDR3 is TGTGCCAGCAGTTACTCTTCCGGGAGCGGTTCGGATACGCAGTATTTT.

The chain carries TRBV19 and TRBJ2-7, with D possibly being TRBD1 (6 bases). CDR1 is LNHDA, CDR2 SQIVND, per germline (reference sequence). Trimming removed 5 bases from V and 0 bases from J, with 14 bases in between. There are 15 residues in the CDR3. The DNA for the CDR3 is TGTGCCAGTAGTGTCAGGACAGTGAACTCCTACGAGCAGTACTTC. This sequence encodes CASSVRTVNSYEQYF.

The rearrangement joins TRBV27 to TRBJ2-6; 7 nucleotides line up with TRBD1. Unmatched junction bases numbered 4, after V lost 6 bases and J lost 2 bases. Germline V CDR1 and CDR2: MNHEY, SMNVEV (reference sequence). This CDR3 has 15 amino acids. CDR3 nucleotide sequence: TGTGCCAGCAGACTAGGGACAGCTGGGGCCAACGTCCTGACTTTC. This codes for CASRLGTAGANVLTF. Based on the CDR3 plus reference TRBV27 and TRBJ2-6, the full variable domain is EAQVTQNPRYLITVTGKKLTVTCSQNMNHEYMSWYRQDPGLGLRQIYYSMNVEVTDKGDVPEGYKVSRKEKRNFPLILESPSPNQTSLYFCASRLGTAGANVLTFGAGSRLTVL.

The chain links TRBV5-5 to TRBJ2-1, with D hard to call. Looked up from germline, CDR1 is SGHKS and CDR2 is YYEKEE (reference sequence). This CDR3 region has 12 residues. Trimming shortened V by 7 bases and J by 7 bases, and 12 bases separated the two germline ends. Here the CDR3 reads CASRYVWNEQFF. As DNA, the CDR3 is TGTGCCAGCCGATATGTTTGGAATGAGCAGTTCTTC. Supplemented by reference TRBV5-5 and TRBJ2-1, the full variable domain reads DAGVTQSPTHLIKTRGQQVTLRCSPISGHKSVSWYQQVLGQGPQFIFQYYEKEERGRGNFPDRFSARQFPNYSSELNVNALLLGDSALYLCASRYVWNEQFFGPGTRLTVL.

The chain links TRBV5-6 to TRBJ2-5, with D unclear. CDR1 is SGHDT, CDR2 YYEEEE, per germline. The CDR3 sequence is 13 residues long. The V end lost 1 base, the J end lost 5 bases, and 9 bases lay between the germline ends. Here the CDR3 reads CASSLTRRETQYF. The CDR3, as DNA: TGTGCCAGCAGCTTGACCCGTAGGGAGACCCAGTACTTC.

The genes are TRBV20-1 and TRBJ2-1; D possibly corresponds to TRBD2 (6 bases). Trimming shortened V by 3 bases and J by 1 base, and 16 bases separated the two germline ends. The germline V gene encodes CDR1 DFQATT and CDR2 SNEGSKA (reference sequence). This CDR3 region has 16 residues. The CDR3 sequence is CSASAFSAGSYNEQFF. In DNA form, the CDR3 reads TGCAGTGCTAGTGCCTTTAGCGCGGGGTCCTACAATGAGCAGTTCTTC.

The chain has TRBV11-2 and TRBJ1-4; D unclear. The CDR3 extends over 14 amino acids. Germline lookup yields CDR1 SGHAT and CDR2 FQNNGV. The V gene lost 4 bases and the J gene lost 8 bases, with 14 bases spanning the gap. The DNA for the CDR3 is TGTGCCAGCAGCTCCGCCCAATGGGGAGAAAAACTGTTTTTT. Its translation is CASSSAQWGEKLFF. Combining the CDR3 with reference TRBV11-2 and TRBJ1-4 gives the whole variable domain EAGVAQSPRYKIIEKRQSVAFWCNPISGHATLYWYQQILGQGPKLLIQFQNNGVVDDSQLPKDRFSAERLKGVDSTLKIQPAKLEDSAVYLCASSSAQWGEKLFFGSGTQLSVL.

This chain connects TRBV4-2 to TRBJ1-1; D is possibly TRBD1 (5 bases). Trimming stripped 1 base from V and 1 base from J, with 7 bases between. Germline lookup yields CDR1 LGHNA and CDR2 YNFKEQ. This CDR3 contains 14 residues. This CDR3 is CASSQGQPNTEAFF. The CDR3 DNA sequence: TGTGCCAGCAGCCAAGGACAGCCGAACACTGAAGCTTTCTTT.

The chain combines TRBV4-1 with TRBJ1-1; tentative D call: TRBD1 (6 bases). This CDR3 region has 15 residues. From germline, CDR1 is MGHRA and CDR2 YSYEKL. V gave up 4 bases and J gave up 0 bases, with 12 bases separating them. CDR3 bases: TGCGCCAGCAGCCTCGGCGGGACACTGAACACTGAAGCTTTCTTT. Amino acid sequence: CASSLGGTLNTEAFF.

This clone occurred once. The chain recombines TRBV19 with TRBJ2-2; TRBD2 is a possible D gene (6 bases). The CDR3 sequence is 15 residues long. Trimming took off 6 bases at V and 3 bases at J, with 14 bases between the two ends. The germline V gene has CDR1 LNHDA and CDR2 SQIVND (reference sequence). CDR3 nucleotides: TGTGCCAGTAGAACCCGGGACTCCCACACCGGGGAGCTGTTTTTT. Protein: CASRTRDSHTGELFF.

This clone was seen only a few times. J is TRBJ1-1 and V is TRBV6-1, with a possible D match to TRBD1 (6 bases). Trimming pared 4 bases from V and 5 bases from J, leaving 20 bases between. Per the germline V gene, CDR1 is MNHNS and CDR2 is SASEGT. This CDR3 is built from 16 residues. CDR3 bases: TGTGCCAGCAGTGGAGCGGGAATAGGGGGTCAAACTGAAGCTTTCTTT. Translated: CASSGAGIGGQTEAFF.

The chain recombines TRBV6-5 with TRBJ2-1, with D maybe TRBD1 (5 bases). Germline V CDR1 and CDR2: MNHEY, SVGAGI. There are 15 residues in the CDR3. Trimming stripped 6 bases from V and 8 bases from J, with 20 bases between. CDR3 nucleotide sequence: TGTGCCAGCAGCCGGGTCGACTCAGGGAACCATGAGCAGTTCTTC. Amino acid sequence: CASSRVDSGNHEQFF.

The chain is built from TRBV5-1 and TRBJ2-6; 8 bases align to TRBD1. The J segment lost 2 bases and the V segment lost 2 bases, leaving 3 bases of the junction unmatched. Germline CDR1 is SGHRS and CDR2 is YFSETQ. The CDR3 runs to 16 residues. The CDR3 reads CASSFSGGAGANVLTF. The CDR3 nucleotides are TGCGCCAGCAGCTTCTCAGGGGGCGCTGGGGCCAACGTCCTGACTTTC.

This clone has a handful of counts. The rearrangement joins TRBV9 to TRBJ2-3; 9 nucleotides align to TRBD1. The germline CDR1 and CDR2 sequences are SGDLS and YYNGEE. V trimming: 0 bases; J trimming: 1 base; junction bases outside the gene matches: 0. The CDR3 has 15 amino acids. The CDR3 DNA is TGTGCCAGCAGCGTAGGGGACAGGGGCACAGATACGCAGTATTTT. It translates to CASSVGDRGTDTQYF. Full variable domain (missing parts from reference TRBV9 and TRBJ2-3): DSGVTQTPKHLITATGQRVTLRCSPRSGDLSVYWYQQSLDQGLQFLIQYYNGEERAKGNILERFSAQQFPDLHSELNLSSLELGDSALYFCASSVGDRGTDTQYFGPGTRLTVL.

This clone was seen only a few times. The chain recombines TRBV7-9 with TRBJ1-3, with D maybe TRBD1 (5 bases). V was shortened by 5 bases and J by 4 bases, with 24 bases between the two germline ends. From germline, CDR1 is SEHNR and CDR2 FQNEAQ (reference sequence). CDR3 size: 18 residues. CDR3 protein: CASSPKKAGHQTGNTIYF. CDR3 bases: TGTGCCAGCAGCCCTAAAAAGGCAGGGCACCAAACGGGAAACACCATATATTTT.

The chain has TRBV2 and TRBJ2-2; 10 bases fit TRBD1. With V trimmed by 8 bases and J by 6 bases, 9 bases remained unmatched. CDR3 size: 15 residues. Germline V gives CDR1 SNHLY, CDR2 FYNNEI. CDR3 residues: CASADRQGASGELFF. CDR3 in DNA: TGTGCCAGCGCAGACCGACAGGGGGCGTCCGGGGAGCTGTTTTTT.

This clone was seen more than once but under ten times. The rearrangement uses TRBV7-9 and TRBJ2-1; 8 bases are shared with TRBD1. The CDR3 length is 14 residues. The V gene end was trimmed by 5 bases and the J gene end by 8 bases; junction bases not matched to a gene: 8. The germline CDR1 and CDR2 sequences are SEHNR and FQNEAQ (reference sequence). The CDR3: CASSPIDRGHEQFF. The CDR3, as DNA: TGTGCCAGCAGCCCCATAGACAGGGGCCATGAGCAGTTCTTC.